Below, 20 T cell receptor beta chains from the same sample are listed, as sequenced in a study of T-cell memory formation after mild COVID-19. TCRdb re-derived calls from the 5' RACE reads in MiXCR, one entry per CDR3 protein. The repertoire holds fewer than 150,000 distinct CDR3 sequences, 11% to 15% seen once, with 25% to 30% in the top ten. Sequenced input: PBMCs or a T cell subset sorted from them (not recorded which). The receptors were sampled from an adult woman who had mild COVID-19 (a few samples of this study predate the infection). Cell type and time point are not known.

This clonotype has only a few counts. The J gene is TRBJ2-1, the V gene TRBV7-9; D is perhaps TRBD1 (7 bases). Trimming took off 7 bases at V and 10 bases at J, with 17 bases between the two ends. The CDR3 has 13 residues. Germline V CDR1 and CDR2: SEHNR, FQNEAQ (reference sequence). CDR3 bases: TGTGCCAGCACCGCACCAGGGGGGATCGAGCAGTTCTTC. It encodes CASTAPGGIEQFF.

The genes are TRBV29-1 and TRBJ2-2; no clear D. Germline assignment: CDR1 SQVTM and CDR2 ANQGSEA. There are 11 residues in the CDR3. V lost 4 bases, J lost 4 bases, and 4 bases lay in between. Here the CDR3 DNA reads TGCAGCGTTGCAGCCACCGGGGAGCTGTTTTTT. It codes for CSVAATGELFF.

In its sample, this clonotype was seen many times. The chain is built from TRBV6-5 and TRBJ2-1; maybe TRBD2 (5 bases). The germline V and J ends were trimmed by 6 bases and 6 bases, with 18 bases remaining between them. The germline CDR1 and CDR2 sequences are MNHEY and SVGAGI. This CDR3 contains 15 residues. CDR3 protein: CASRPSLSRSNEQFF. The CDR3, as DNA: TGTGCCAGCAGACCTAGCCTGTCCAGGAGCAATGAGCAGTTCTTC.

This clonotype was seen only a few times. This chain joins TRBV4-1 and TRBJ2-3, with D perhaps matching TRBD1 (5 bases). The CDR3 consists of 16 residues. Trimming pared 1 base from V and 6 bases from J, leaving 17 bases between. The V gene's germline CDR1 is MGHRA and CDR2 YSYEKL. The CDR3 here is CASSQGAGSGLDTQYF. The CDR3 DNA reads as TGCGCCAGCAGCCAAGGGGCAGGTTCAGGGTTGGATACGCAGTATTTT.

This chain uses TRBV12-3 or TRBV12-4 with TRBJ2-3; D is unclear. This CDR3 comprises 12 residues. V was cut by 5 bases and J by 4 bases, with 7 bases left in between. The CDR3 DNA sequence: TGTGCCAGCAGTCCACTATCAGATACGCAGTATTTT. Its protein is CASSPLSDTQYF.

The sample holds a few counts of this clonotype. V is TRBV20-1 and J is TRBJ1-1; a weak D match, TRBD1 (5 bases). The CDR3 is made up of 13 amino acids. CDR1 and CDR2 (germline): DFQATT, SNEGSKA (reference sequence). The germline V and J ends were trimmed by 8 bases and 1 base, with 14 bases remaining between them. The CDR3 coding sequence is TGCAGTCCCCCATACCAGGGGAACACTGAAGCTTTCTTT. It specifies CSPPYQGNTEAFF.

The chain uses TRBV27 and TRBJ2-1; 11 bases fit TRBD1. J was trimmed by 7 bases and V by 7 bases; bases with no gene match: 9. CDR1 and CDR2 from the germline V gene are MNHEY and SMNVEV (reference sequence). This CDR3 contains 15 residues. CDR3 region: CASTVGTGGGNEQFF. The CDR3, as DNA: TGTGCCAGCACAGTTGGGACAGGGGGTGGGAATGAGCAGTTCTTC.

This clonotype occurred a few times. The rearrangement uses TRBV5-4 and TRBJ2-7; D might be TRBD2 (7 bases). Trimming removed 7 bases from V and 7 bases from J, with 15 bases in between. The CDR3 is 12 residues long. Per the germline V gene, CDR1 is SGHNT and CDR2 is YYREEE (reference sequence). CDR3 nucleotides: TGTGCCAGCGGGGGCGGGGGTGGAGAGCAGTACTTC. Translated, it gives CASGGGGGEQYF.

A few counts support this clonotype. The chain has TRBV7-9 and TRBJ2-7; D may be TRBD1 (6 bases). V shed 1 base and J shed 6 bases, with 19 bases lying between them. Germline V gene sequence: CDR1 SEHNR, CDR2 FQNEAQ (reference sequence). This CDR3 region has 16 residues. The CDR3 is CASSLEMVSGACEQYF. The DNA for the CDR3 is TGTGCCAGCAGCTTAGAGATGGTTTCAGGGGCATGCGAGCAGTACTTC.

This clonotype was detected ten times or more. CDR3 nucleotides: TGTGCCAGCAGTTTTCGGGGTCGTCATCAGCCCCAGCATTTT. Amino acid sequence: CASSFRGRHQPQHF. V and J are TRBV28 and TRBJ1-5; D is undetermined. V was shortened by 3 bases and J by 5 bases, with 11 bases between the two germline ends. Germline loops: CDR1 MDHEN, CDR2 SYDVKM. CDR3 length: 14 amino acids.

Points on this clonotype: The junction differs from germline at one of its ends, possibly a read error. The chain has TRBV7-7 and TRBJ2-5; 8 bases align to TRBD2. This CDR3 has 15 amino acids. The germline CDR1 and CDR2 sequences are SSHAT and FNYEAQ (reference sequence). In DNA, the CDR3 is TGTGCTAGCAGCTTAGCTCCTGCGGGAGGAGAGACCCAGTACTTC. Translation gives CASSLAPAGGETQYF.

This clonotype occurred a few times. This chain connects TRBV4-1 to TRBJ2-7, with 9 bases fitting TRBD1. Unmatched junction bases numbered 7, after V lost 4 bases and J lost 3 bases. Germline V gives CDR1 MGHRA, CDR2 YSYEKL. This CDR3 has 15 residues. CDR3 in DNA: TGCGCCAGCAGCCCACTGGGACAGGGCGGCTACGAGCAGTACTTC. Amino acids: CASSPLGQGGYEQYF.

This clonotype was recorded only once. The junction does not match germline at one end; this may be a read error. The chain recombines TRBV20-1 with TRBJ2-7; D not certain. The CDR3 contains 12 residues. The germline CDR1 and CDR2 sequences are DFQATT and SNEGSKA (reference sequence). The CDR3, as DNA: TGCAGTGCTAGAGGGGTAAGCTACGAGCTGTACTTC. Its translation is CSARGVSYELYF.

This rearrangement joins TRBV7-2 to TRBJ2-1; D remains unclear. CDR1 is SGHTA, CDR2 FQGNSA, per germline. The CDR3 consists of 14 residues. Deletions cut 1 base from V and 5 bases from J, with 9 bases between. The CDR3 sequence: CASSLVATHNEQFF. CDR3 bases: TGTGCCAGCAGCTTAGTGGCCACCCACAATGAGCAGTTCTTC.

There are a few counts of this clonotype. J is TRBJ1-2 and V is TRBV27, with no clear D. Trimming cost V 3 bases and J 8 bases, with 10 bases left between them. The CDR3 contains 12 residues. Germline V gene sequence: CDR1 MNHEY, CDR2 SMNVEV (reference sequence). CDR3 residues: CASSFPAMGYTF. The CDR3 DNA reads as TGTGCCAGCAGTTTCCCAGCTATGGGCTACACCTTC.

The chain couples TRBV12-3 or TRBV12-4 to TRBJ2-4; tentatively, D is TRBD1 (6 bases). The CDR3 extends over 15 amino acids. The V end was cut by 2 bases, the J end by 6 bases, with 14 bases between. The CDR3 DNA is TGTGCCAGCAGTTTACAGGGGACAAGAACAAACATTCAGTACTTC. This gives the protein CASSLQGTRTNIQYF.

This chain connects TRBV4-1 to TRBJ2-7; 10 positions match TRBD2. From germline, CDR1 is MGHRA and CDR2 YSYEKL. The trim removed 3 bases at V and 1 base at J, leaving 3 bases unmatched. This CDR3 has 15 residues. The chain's CDR3 is CASSQRTSGSYEQYF. CDR3 DNA sequence: TGCGCCAGCAGCCAGAGGACTAGCGGTTCCTACGAGCAGTACTTC.

The chain is built from TRBV25-1 and TRBJ2-7; maybe TRBD1 (6 bases). CDR1 MGHDK and CDR2 SYGVNS come from the germline V gene. V gave up 8 bases and J gave up 6 bases, with 35 bases separating them. The CDR3 is 19 amino acids. The CDR3 DNA reads as TGTGCCAGCCGGGACACCTCGTACCCATACTTTTTCGTAGGCGGCGAGCAGTACTTC. This sequence encodes CASRDTSYPYFFVGGEQYF.

This clonotype came up many times. The chain carries TRBV13 and TRBJ1-5; D is uncertain. CDR1 and CDR2 (germline): PRHDT, FYEKMQ (reference sequence). Trimming took off 6 bases at V and 0 bases at J, with 18 bases between the two ends. The CDR3 runs 17 residues. The CDR3 DNA reads TGTGCCAGCAGGCGAAATACCGGGGAGTATAGCAATCAGCCCCAGCATTTT. It encodes CASRRNTGEYSNQPQHF.

This chain links TRBV11-2 with TRBJ2-7; D might be TRBD1 (6 bases). Trimming stripped 0 bases from V and 0 bases from J, with 15 bases between. CDR1 SGHAT and CDR2 FQNNGV come from the germline V gene. The CDR3 is 17 amino acids. The CDR3 bases are TGTGCCAGCAGCTTAGATTCGTGGCAGGGGACCTCCTACGAGCAGTACTTC. This codes for CASSLDSWQGTSYEQYF.